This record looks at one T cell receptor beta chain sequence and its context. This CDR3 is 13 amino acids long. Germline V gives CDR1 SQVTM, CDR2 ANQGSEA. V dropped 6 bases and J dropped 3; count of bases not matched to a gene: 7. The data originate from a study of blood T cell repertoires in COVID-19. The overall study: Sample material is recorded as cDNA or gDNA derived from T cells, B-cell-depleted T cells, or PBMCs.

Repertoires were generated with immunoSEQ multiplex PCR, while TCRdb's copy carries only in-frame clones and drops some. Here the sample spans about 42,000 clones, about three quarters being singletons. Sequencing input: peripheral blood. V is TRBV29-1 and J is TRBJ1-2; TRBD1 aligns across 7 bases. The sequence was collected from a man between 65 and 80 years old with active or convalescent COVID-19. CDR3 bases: TGCAGCGTCGCTACAGGGGCGGACTATGGCTACACCTTC. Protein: CSVATGADYGYTF.